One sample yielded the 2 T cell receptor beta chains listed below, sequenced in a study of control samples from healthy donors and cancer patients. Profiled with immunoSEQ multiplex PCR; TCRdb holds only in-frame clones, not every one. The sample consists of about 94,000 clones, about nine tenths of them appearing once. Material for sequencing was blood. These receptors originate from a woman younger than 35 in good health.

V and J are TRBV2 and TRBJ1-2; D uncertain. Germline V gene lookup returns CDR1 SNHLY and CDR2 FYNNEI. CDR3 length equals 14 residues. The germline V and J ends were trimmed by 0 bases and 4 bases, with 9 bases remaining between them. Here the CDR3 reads CASSEATNSYGYTF. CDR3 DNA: TGTGCCAGCAGTGAAGCGACGAACAGCTATGGCTACACCTTC.

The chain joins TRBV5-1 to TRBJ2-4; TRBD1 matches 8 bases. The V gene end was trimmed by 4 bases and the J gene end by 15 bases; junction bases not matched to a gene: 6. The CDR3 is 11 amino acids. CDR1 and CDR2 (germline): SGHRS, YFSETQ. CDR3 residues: CASSGQGSLYF. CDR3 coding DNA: TGCGCCAGCAGCGGACAGGGAAGTTTGTACTTC.